Following are 23 T cell receptor beta chains from one sample sequenced in a study of T cells of healthy individuals. In TCRdb, the 5' RACE reads were re-called with MiXCR into one record per CDR3 protein. The table shows roughly 76,000 distinct CDR3 sequences, with about 5.5% occurring only once. The receptors shown here come from a female donor in good health.

The sample holds many counts of this clonotype. The chain is built from TRBV13 and TRBJ2-1, with 11 nucleotides matching TRBD2. CDR1 is PRHDT, CDR2 FYEKMQ, per germline (reference sequence). V trimming: 4 bases; J trimming: 7 bases; junction bases outside the gene matches: 9. CDR3 length: 16 residues. In nucleotides, the CDR3 is TGTGCCAGCAGCTGGAGACTAGCGGGATCCTTTAATGAGCAGTTCTTC. The encoded protein is CASSWRLAGSFNEQFF.

There are many counts of this clonotype. The chain combines TRBV6-5 with TRBJ2-1; TRBD2 aligns across 8 bases. The CDR3 has 15 amino acids. Germline assignment: CDR1 MNHEY and CDR2 SVGAGI. With 6 bases clipped from V and 5 bases from J, the junction kept 9 bases outside the gene matches. This chain's CDR3 is CASSPTSGRHNEQFF. DNA for the CDR3: TGTGCCAGCAGCCCCACTAGCGGACGACACAATGAGCAGTTCTTC.

In this sample, this clonotype turned up many times. The chain joins TRBV6-2 or TRBV6-3 to TRBJ2-3; TRBD2 matches 11 bases. J gave up 6 bases and V 6 bases, and 11 bases lay outside the gene matches. Germline CDR1 is MNHEY and CDR2 is SVGEGT. This CDR3 spans 16 amino acids. CDR3 sequence: CASSQRLAGRADTQYF. The CDR3 DNA reads as TGTGCCAGCAGCCAGAGACTAGCGGGACGTGCGGATACGCAGTATTTT.

The chain is built from TRBV27 and TRBJ2-1; tentative D call: TRBD2 (6 bases). With 7 bases removed from V and 0 bases from J, the gap between germline ends came to 10 bases. The germline V gene has CDR1 MNHEY and CDR2 SMNVEV (reference sequence). The CDR3 runs to 14 residues. Here the CDR3 DNA reads TGTGCCAGCACCCGGGACTCCTCCTACAATGAGCAGTTCTTC. Its translation is CASTRDSSYNEQFF.

The rearrangement joins TRBV24-1 to TRBJ2-7; 11 bases map to TRBD2. The trim removed 3 bases at V and 2 bases at J, leaving 5 bases unmatched. Germline CDR1 and CDR2: KGHDR and SFDVKD. There are 16 residues in the CDR3. In DNA, the CDR3 is TGTGCCACCAGTGATAATCTAGCGGGAGGAACCTACGAGCAGTACTTC. Its translation: CATSDNLAGGTYEQYF.

This clonotype was observed many times. The chain combines TRBV28 with TRBJ2-4; TRBD1 matches 12 bases. The CDR3 has 19 residues. Unmatched junction bases numbered 10, after V lost 1 base and J lost 3 bases. Germline loops: CDR1 MDHEN, CDR2 SYDVKM. The DNA of the CDR3 is TGTGCCAGCAGTTTATTCACCGGGACAGGGGGCGAGATCAAAAACATTCAGTACTTC. This codes for CASSLFTGTGGEIKNIQYF.

This clonotype occurred a few times. This chain links TRBV12-3 or TRBV12-4 with TRBJ2-3; 13 bases agree with TRBD2. J lost 6 bases, V lost 4 bases, and 16 bases had no gene match. The CDR3 contains 19 residues. The DNA of the CDR3 is TGTGCCAGCAGTTCGGGACTAGCGGGATCTTTTTTCTCGAGGGATACGCAGTATTTT. Amino acids: CASSSGLAGSFFSRDTQYF.

This clonotype was recorded at least ten times. The CDR3 DNA follows: TGTGCCAGCAGTTTTAGCCTTCTGGGTGGCTACACCTTC. Protein: CASSFSLLGGYTF. V is TRBV12-3 or TRBV12-4 and J is TRBJ1-2; D gene uncertain. Between the trimmed V and J ends, which lost 3 bases and 7 bases, there was a span of 12 bases. The CDR3 runs 13 residues.

The V call is TRBV2, the J call TRBJ1-5, with D hard to call. The CDR3 is 14 residues long. V was cut by 8 bases and J by 0 bases, with 11 bases left in between. Germline V gene lookup returns CDR1 SNHLY and CDR2 FYNNEI. DNA of the CDR3: TGTGCCAGCGGGGAAGACGGTAGCAATCAGCCCCAGCATTTT. This codes for CASGEDGSNQPQHF.

V is TRBV7-9 and J is TRBJ2-1; D is uncertain. The CDR3 is made up of 15 amino acids. The germline V gene has CDR1 SEHNR and CDR2 FQNEAQ (reference sequence). V was clipped by 7 bases and J by 6 bases, with 19 bases between them. The CDR3 DNA reads TGTGCCAGCACTCCATTAGCCACTCTTAGCAATGAGCAGTTCTTC. Its translation is CASTPLATLSNEQFF.

This clonotype was observed a handful of times. This chain joins TRBV5-1 and TRBJ1-1, with a possible D match to TRBD1 (6 bases). The CDR3 extends over 13 amino acids. Trimming removed 2 bases at V and 5 bases at J, with 10 bases between. Germline V gives CDR1 SGHRS, CDR2 YFSETQ. The CDR3 bases are TGCGCCAGCAGCTTTAACCAGGGGACTGAAGCTTTCTTT. Translation: CASSFNQGTEAFF. Full variable domain (missing parts from reference TRBV5-1 and TRBJ1-1): KAGVTQTPRYLIKTRGQQVTLSCSPISGHRSVSWYQQTPGQGLQFLFEYFSETQRNKGNFPGRFSGRQFSNSRSEMNVSTLELGDSALYLCASSFNQGTEAFFGQGTRLTVV.

This chain connects TRBV30 to TRBJ1-2; no clear D. This CDR3 contains 12 residues. V was clipped by 0 bases and J by 6 bases, with 8 bases between them. Germline V gene lookup returns CDR1 GTSNPN and CDR2 SVGIG (reference sequence). The DNA for the CDR3 is TGTGCCTGGAGTGTACTGCAGCATGGCTACACCTTC. It codes for CAWSVLQHGYTF. Full variable domain (rest looked up from reference TRBV30 and TRBJ1-2): SQTIHQWPATLVQPVGSPLSLECTVEGTSNPNLYWYRQAAGRGLQLLFYSVGIGQISSEVPQNLSASRPQDRQFILSSKKLLLSDSGFYLCAWSVLQHGYTFGSGTRLTVV.

This clonotype was detected ten times or more. V gene TRBV12-3 or TRBV12-4 combines with J gene TRBJ2-4; 8 positions match TRBD2. This CDR3 is 14 amino acids long. J lost 4 bases, V lost 4 bases, and 3 bases had no gene match. CDR3 nucleotides: TGTGCCAGCAGTTCCGGGACTAGAAAAAACATTCAGTACTTC. It yields the protein CASSSGTRKNIQYF.

This chain joins TRBV5-6 and TRBJ2-1; 7 positions agree with TRBD2. Germline assignment: CDR1 SGHDT and CDR2 YYEEEE. The CDR3 extends over 15 amino acids. With V trimmed by 4 bases and J by 7 bases, 11 bases remained unmatched. The CDR3: CASSPPRREYNEQFF. The CDR3 DNA sequence: TGTGCCAGCAGCCCTCCTCGGCGGGAGTATAATGAGCAGTTCTTC.

This clonotype was observed many times. V is TRBV27 and J is TRBJ2-3; 8 nucleotides align to TRBD2. Germline V gene lookup returns CDR1 MNHEY and CDR2 SMNVEV (reference sequence). The CDR3 extends over 19 amino acids. Trimming at V came to 2 bases and at J to 6 bases, leaving 19 bases not matched to a gene. CDR3 in amino acids: CASSLRAVTSGKAADTQYF. CDR3 DNA sequence: TGTGCCAGCAGTTTAAGGGCCGTAACTAGCGGAAAAGCTGCGGATACGCAGTATTTT.

The sample holds many counts of this clonotype. This rearrangement joins TRBV20-1 to TRBJ1-1; TRBD1 might be the D (5 bases). V was cut by 0 bases and J by 5 bases, with 16 bases left in between. The CDR3 sequence is 15 residues long. From germline, CDR1 is DFQATT and CDR2 SNEGSKA (reference sequence). This chain's CDR3 is CSARDPAGVLTEAFF. The DNA of the CDR3 is TGCAGTGCTAGAGATCCGGCGGGGGTTTTAACTGAAGCTTTCTTT.

In this sample, this clonotype turned up a few times. The chain links TRBV5-4 to TRBJ2-2; D not resolved. Germline lookup yields CDR1 SGHNT and CDR2 YYREEE (reference sequence). The V and J ends lost 0 bases and 5 bases respectively, with 2 bases between them. The CDR3 is 12 amino acids. The CDR3 spells CASSLETGELFF. In DNA, the CDR3 is TGTGCCAGCAGCTTGGAAACCGGGGAGCTGTTTTTT.

This clonotype has at least ten counts. The V and J genes are TRBV7-9 and TRBJ1-1; maybe TRBD1 (6 bases). This CDR3 spans 15 amino acids. Germline V gene lookup returns CDR1 SEHNR and CDR2 FQNEAQ (reference sequence). The ends were cut back, 5 bases at V and 5 bases at J, with 18 bases in the middle. CDR3 DNA sequence: TGTGCCAGCAGCACAACACAGGGTAAGAGAACTGAAGCTTTCTTT. This codes for CASSTTQGKRTEAFF. The full variable domain, rest sourced from reference TRBV7-9 and TRBJ1-1, is DTGVSQNPRHKITKRGQNVTFRCDPISEHNRLYWYRQTLGQGPEFLTYFQNEAQLEKSRLLSDRFSAERPKGSFSTLEIQRTEQGDSAMYLCASSTTQGKRTEAFFGQGTRLTVV.

This clonotype was detected a few times. J is TRBJ1-1 and V is TRBV28, with a possible D match to TRBD1 (6 bases). Germline V gives CDR1 MDHEN, CDR2 SYDVKM. The length of the CDR3 is 15 residues. V was trimmed by 4 bases and J by 2 bases, leaving 14 bases between them. The CDR3 coding sequence is TGTGCCAGCAGTTCCTGGCTCGGGACAAACACTGAAGCTTTCTTT. Its protein is CASSSWLGTNTEAFF.

This clonotype was seen at least ten times. The rearrangement links TRBV11-2 to TRBJ2-7; TRBD2 matches 9 bases. The junction had 13 bases not matched to a gene; V was cut back by 1 base and J by 6 bases. The germline V gene encodes CDR1 SGHAT and CDR2 FQNNGV. The CDR3 length is 17 residues. CDR3 protein: CASSLAAALAGEGEQYF. In DNA form, the CDR3 reads TGTGCCAGCAGCTTAGCGGCAGCCTTAGCGGGAGAGGGCGAGCAGTACTTC.

This clonotype showed up many times. V and J are TRBV27 and TRBJ1-5; 9 bases fit TRBD1. In germline, CDR1 is MNHEY, CDR2 SMNVEV (reference sequence). The CDR3 runs to 14 residues. The V segment lost 3 bases and the J segment 4 bases; nucleotides outside the gene matches: 1. The CDR3 DNA follows: TGTGCCAGCAGTTTCGACAGGGGGAATCAGCCCCAGCATTTT. Encoded protein: CASSFDRGNQPQHF.

This clonotype appeared many times. The V gene is TRBV15, the J gene TRBJ1-5, with D possibly TRBD1 on 5 matching bases. V was clipped by 1 base and J by 2 bases, with 12 bases between them. From germline, CDR1 is LNHNV and CDR2 YYDKDF (reference sequence). CDR3 length: 16 amino acids. The CDR3 DNA reads as TGTGCCACCAGCAGAGTGCATGGGGGGGGCAATCAGCCCCAGCATTTT. It yields the protein CATSRVHGGGNQPQHF.

This clonotype occurred many times. The chain combines TRBV10-3 with TRBJ2-6; D is tentatively TRBD1 or TRBD2 (5 bases each). The germline V gene has CDR1 ENHRY and CDR2 SYGVKD. V was shortened by 2 bases and J by 0 bases, with 8 bases between the two germline ends. This CDR3 region has 16 residues. CDR3 DNA sequence: TGTGCCATCAGTGAGACGGGGACCTCTGGGGCCAACGTCCTGACTTTC. This encodes CAISETGTSGANVLTF.